This T cell receptor (beta chain) was identified in a study of beta chain features in type 1 diabetes. Study-level results: Patients with Type 1 diabetes showed moderately but significantly shorter TCRB CDR3s in all four CD4+ subsets.

The CDR3 has 13 residues. Germline CDR1 reads SGHNT; CDR2 reads YYREEE (reference sequence). Trimming took 5 bases from V and 8 from J, leaving 14 bases between them. Reverse transcribing all isolated RNA meant expressed TCRB transcripts were sequenced. Data came from immunoSEQ multiplex PCR; TCRdb stores just in-frame clones and leaves some out. This table holds 600,000 to 700,000 clones, over 10% found once. Worth noting for this clone: Its specificity is not known.

Sequencing input: naive CD4+ T cells from blood. The TCR originated in a man aged 25 to 45 with type 1 diabetes. This chain uses TRBV5-4 with TRBJ2-4; perhaps TRBD1 as D (5 bases). The CDR3 DNA reads TGTGCCAGCAGTTTTGACAGAACGGACATTCAGTACTTC. Amino acid sequence: CASSFDRTDIQYF.